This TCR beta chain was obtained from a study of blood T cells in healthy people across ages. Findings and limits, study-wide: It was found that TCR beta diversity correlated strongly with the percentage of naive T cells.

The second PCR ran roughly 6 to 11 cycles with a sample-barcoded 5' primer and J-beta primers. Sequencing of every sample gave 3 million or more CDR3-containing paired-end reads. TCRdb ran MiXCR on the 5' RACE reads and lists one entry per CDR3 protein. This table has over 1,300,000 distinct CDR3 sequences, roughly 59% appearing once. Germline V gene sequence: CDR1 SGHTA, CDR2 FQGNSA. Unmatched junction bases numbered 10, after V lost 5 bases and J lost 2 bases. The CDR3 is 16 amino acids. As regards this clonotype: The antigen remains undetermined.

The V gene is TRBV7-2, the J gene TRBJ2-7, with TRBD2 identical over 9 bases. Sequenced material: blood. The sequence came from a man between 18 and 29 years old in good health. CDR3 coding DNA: TGTGCCAGCAGCCCAAGAGCGGGAGGCGCCACCTACGAGCAGTACTTC. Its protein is CASSPRAGGATYEQYF.